This T cell receptor beta chain appears in the sequencing data of a study of human T cells and chemical hapten exposure. The CDR3 spans 14 residues. The V end was cut by 8 bases, the J end by 1 base, with 13 bases between. CDR1 is SGHVS and CDR2 is FNYEAQ in the germline V gene. TCRdb recomputed calls from the RACE reads with MiXCR, one row per CDR3 protein. Of 89,000 or so distinct CDR3 sequences listed, about 6.6% are singletons. This clonotype was observed at least ten times. The time point is: patch test 2, 6 weeks after DPC sensitization. Documented treatment: therapeutic diphenylcyclopropenone sensitization with weekly scalp DPC.

The TCR comes from a woman between 25 and 40 years old with alopecia areata. Some clones in this sample may be carry-over from other donors' samples. The chain employs TRBV7-6 and TRBJ2-3; the D is unclear. The source was whole blood, collected in connection with sensitization to the hapten diphenylcyclopropenone (DPC). The DNA of the CDR3 is TGTGCCAGCGAGCCGTTCGTCGGCACAGATACGCAGTATTTT. This gives the protein CASEPFVGTDTQYF.